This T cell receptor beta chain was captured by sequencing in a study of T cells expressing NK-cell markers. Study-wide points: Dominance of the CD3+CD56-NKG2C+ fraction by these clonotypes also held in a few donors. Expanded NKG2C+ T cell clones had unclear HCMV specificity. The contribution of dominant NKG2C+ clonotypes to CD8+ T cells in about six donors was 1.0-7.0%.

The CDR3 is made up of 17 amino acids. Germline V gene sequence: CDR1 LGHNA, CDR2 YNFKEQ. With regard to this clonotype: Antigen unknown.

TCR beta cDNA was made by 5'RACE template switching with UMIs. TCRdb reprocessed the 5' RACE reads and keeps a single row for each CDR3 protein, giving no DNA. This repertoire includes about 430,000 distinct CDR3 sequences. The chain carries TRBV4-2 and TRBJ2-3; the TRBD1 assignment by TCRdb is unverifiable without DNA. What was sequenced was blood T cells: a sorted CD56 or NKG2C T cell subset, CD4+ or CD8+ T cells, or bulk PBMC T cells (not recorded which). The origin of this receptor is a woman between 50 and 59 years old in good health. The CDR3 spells CASSQASGTGTTDTQYF.